One TCR beta chain is described in this entry. These data originate in a study of blood T cell repertoires in COVID-19. Study in general: Nucleic acid was either cDNA or gDNA, and it came from T cells, B-cell-depleted T cells, or PBMCs.

In the authors' methods: Reference gene primer amplification yielded estimated nucleated cell counts. Clones were sequenced by immunoSEQ multiplex PCR, and TCRdb holds only the in-frame ones, with some missing. The V and J calls and the clone size are those of that table, but D and trimming were determined from the DNA. The sample includes around 250,000 clones, 65% to 90% of them seen just once. Trimming took off 4 bases at V and 11 bases at J, with 11 bases between the two ends. The germline V gene encodes CDR1 LGHDT and CDR2 YNNKEL (reference sequence). The CDR3 extends over 11 amino acids. Participant-reported clinical history was the basis for cohort assignment.

The chain recombines TRBV3-1 (or the pseudogene TRBV3-2) with TRBJ1-2; D is ambiguous. This clonotype was obtained from a woman aged 45-65 years with acute COVID-19. The sample comprised PBMCs or T cells enriched from blood (not recorded which). The CDR3 DNA sequence: TGTGCCAGCAGCCTCTTACTCTTTTACACCTTC. Protein: CASSLLLFYTF.